A single sample gave rise to the 28 T cell receptor beta chains below, sequenced in a study of OX40 agonist ivuxolimab in advanced cancers. This table comes from immunoSEQ multiplex PCR, and its TCRdb copy is limited to in-frame clones, with some not included. In the table there are 65,000 or so clones, about 91% of which are singletons. The sequencing used CD4+ or CD8+ T cells sorted from blood, collected in a trial of the OX40 agonist ivuxolimab. Receptors were obtained from an adult with an advanced solid tumor such as melanoma, head and neck, liver or kidney cancer.

The chain employs TRBV19 and TRBJ2-1; D possibly corresponds to TRBD2 (6 bases). CDR1 is LNHDA and CDR2 is SQIVND in the germline V gene (reference sequence). CDR3 size: 16 residues. Trimming took off 5 bases at V and 4 bases at J, with 18 bases between the two ends. CDR3 sequence: CASSPLGGHEYNEQFF. The CDR3 bases are TGTGCCAGTAGTCCCTTGGGGGGTCATGAATACAATGAGCAGTTCTTC.

The chain uses TRBV5-5 and TRBJ2-7, with D possibly TRBD2 on 5 matching bases. Germline V gene sequence: CDR1 SGHKS, CDR2 YYEKEE (reference sequence). V lost 3 bases to trimming and J lost 4 bases, with 8 bases between them. The CDR3 sequence is 12 residues long. The CDR3 loop reads CASSSTTYEQYF. The CDR3 nucleotides are TGTGCCAGCAGCTCGACTACTTACGAGCAGTACTTC.

This clone was picked up one time. The V and J genes are TRBV4-1 and TRBJ2-1; 8 bases map to TRBD1. The V segment lost 2 bases and the J segment 0 bases; nucleotides outside the gene matches: 9. The CDR3 has 18 amino acids. Germline loops: CDR1 MGHRA, CDR2 YSYEKL. In DNA, the CDR3 is TGCGCCAGCAGCCAAACGGACAGGGTAAAATACTCCTACAATGAGCAGTTCTTC. This translates into CASSQTDRVKYSYNEQFF.

V and J are TRBV30 and TRBJ1-2, with D possibly being TRBD1 (5 bases). The germline V and J ends were trimmed by 3 bases and 7 bases, with 18 bases remaining between them. Germline CDR1 reads GTSNPN; CDR2 reads SVGIG (reference sequence). The CDR3 has 14 residues. DNA for the CDR3: TGTGCCTGGAGCCCGGGACTCAACAAGGGTGGCTACACCTTC. This sequence encodes CAWSPGLNKGGYTF.

This rearrangement joins TRBV10-3 to TRBJ2-3; 9 nucleotides agree with TRBD2. In germline, CDR1 is ENHRY, CDR2 SYGVKD. The V segment lost 3 bases and the J segment 2 bases; nucleotides outside the gene matches: 9. This CDR3 comprises 17 residues. CDR3 in DNA: TGTGCCATCAGTGATTGGCTAGCGGGGCGCAACACAGATACGCAGTATTTT. Its protein is CAISDWLAGRNTDTQYF.

This clone was seen a few times. This chain uses TRBV4-1 with TRBJ2-1; D possibly corresponds to TRBD1 (5 bases). Between the trimmed V and J ends, which lost 3 bases and 6 bases, there was a span of 9 bases. The CDR3 covers 13 residues. Germline CDR1 reads MGHRA; CDR2 reads YSYEKL. The CDR3 sequence is CASSHGQGNEQFF. The CDR3 DNA sequence: TGCGCCAGCAGCCATGGCCAGGGCAATGAGCAGTTCTTC.

DNA of the CDR3: TGCGCCAGCAGCCAAGAGAGAATGAACACTGAAGCTTTCTTT. Its protein is CASSQERMNTEAFF. This chain joins TRBV4-3 and TRBJ1-1, with D uncertain. Germline V gives CDR1 LGHNA, CDR2 YSLEER. CDR3 size: 14 residues. The V gene lost 0 bases and the J gene lost 0 bases, with 5 bases spanning the gap.

The V and J genes are TRBV7-3 and TRBJ2-1; TRBD2 agrees at 8 bases. The V gene's germline CDR1 is SGHTA and CDR2 FQGTGA. V shed 6 bases and J 7 bases; nucleotides not matched to a gene: 2. The CDR3 covers 12 residues. CDR3 in amino acids: CASSRLANEQFF. The CDR3 coding sequence is TGTGCCAGCAGTCGACTAGCGAATGAGCAGTTCTTC.

The V and J genes are TRBV10-1 and TRBJ2-3, with D perhaps matching TRBD1 (5 bases). The CDR3 totals 15 residues. V lost 3 bases and J 0 bases, leaving 10 bases between the germline ends. Germline CDR1 and CDR2: WNHNN and SYGVQD (reference sequence). CDR3 coding DNA: TGCGCCAGCAGTGAAAGGGGTATTAGCACAGATACGCAGTATTTT. Protein product: CASSERGISTDTQYF.

This rearrangement joins TRBV4-1 to TRBJ1-2, with TRBD1 as a possible D gene (6 bases). V was pared by 0 bases and J by 8 bases, with 16 bases between. The CDR3 covers 15 residues. Germline CDR1 and CDR2: MGHRA and YSYEKL. For the CDR3, the DNA is TGCGCCAGCAGCCAAGAGGGTCGGGGGGCTCAGGGCTACACCTTC. It is translated as CASSQEGRGAQGYTF.

The chain carries TRBV14 and TRBJ2-1, with 7 bases matching TRBD2. With V trimmed by 6 bases and J by 6 bases, 5 bases remained unmatched. This CDR3 has 13 amino acids. The V gene's germline CDR1 is SGHDN and CDR2 FVKESK. The CDR3 protein is CASSPRGGNEQFF. In DNA form, the CDR3 reads TGTGCCAGCAGTCCTCGCGGGGGCAATGAGCAGTTCTTC.

The genes are TRBV9 and TRBJ2-1; D unclear. CDR1 and CDR2 from the germline V gene are SGDLS and YYNGEE. This CDR3 region has 13 residues. Trimming stripped 4 bases from V and 1 base from J, with 6 bases between. DNA for the CDR3: TGTGCCAGCAGCCAGGCGTCCTACAATGAGCAGTTCTTC. Its translation is CASSQASYNEQFF.

The genes are TRBV9 and TRBJ2-1; D is unclear. The CDR3 is 16 residues long. CDR1 and CDR2 from the germline V gene are SGDLS and YYNGEE. Trimming shortened V by 0 bases and J by 7 bases, and 17 bases separated the two germline ends. In nucleotides, the CDR3 is TGTGCCAGCAGCGTAGATGTCCTCACACCGGCGAATGAGCAGTTCTTC. It yields the protein CASSVDVLTPANEQFF.

V usage is TRBV6-6 and J usage is TRBJ2-1, with D unclear. The CDR3 is 10 residues long. Germline lookup yields CDR1 MNHNY and CDR2 SVGAGI (reference sequence). With 6 bases removed from V and 12 bases from J, the gap between germline ends came to 9 bases. DNA of the CDR3: TGTGCCAGCAGGTCGCTCTGGCAGTTCTTC. It translates to CASRSLWQFF.

This chain links TRBV29-1 with TRBJ2-5; D remains ambiguous. CDR1 and CDR2 (germline): SQVTM, ANQGSEA. This CDR3 spans 14 amino acids. Trimming left V 7 bases short and J 2 bases short, with 17 bases between. The chain's CDR3 is CSASLRHLQETQYF. DNA of the CDR3: TGCAGCGCCTCCCTTCGGCACCTACAAGAGACCCAGTACTTC. Together with reference TRBV29-1 and TRBJ2-5, the CDR3 gives the full variable domain: SAVISQKPSRDICQRGTSLTIQCQVDSQVTMMFWYRQQPGQSLTLIATANQGSEATYESGFVIDKFPISRPNLTFSTLTVSNMSPEDSSIYLCSASLRHLQETQYFGPGTRLLVL.

This chain uses TRBV4-1 with TRBJ2-3, with D possibly matching TRBD2 (5 bases). V was pared by 3 bases and J by 0 bases, with 16 bases between. CDR1 and CDR2 (germline): MGHRA, YSYEKL. The CDR3 has 17 amino acids. CDR3 nucleotide sequence: TGCGCCAGCAGCCAGCGCGGACTGGAAACAAGCACAGATACGCAGTATTTT. Amino acids: CASSQRGLETSTDTQYF.

The chain is built from TRBV29-1 and TRBJ2-2; weak D call: TRBD1 (6 bases). V gave up 5 bases and J gave up 8 bases, with 9 bases separating them. The V gene's germline CDR1 is SQVTM and CDR2 ANQGSEA. This CDR3 spans 11 amino acids. The CDR3 DNA reads as TGCAGCGTTCATAGGGGGGGGGAGCTGTTTTTT. It yields the protein CSVHRGGELFF.

The chain is built from TRBV9 and TRBJ2-7; D unclear. CDR1 is SGDLS, CDR2 YYNGEE, per germline. The V end lost 1 base, the J end lost 0 bases, and 8 bases lay between the germline ends. The CDR3 loop spans 14 amino acids. CDR3 DNA: TGTGCCAGCAGCGTATTCGGCGGCTCCTACGAGCAGTACTTC. It translates to CASSVFGGSYEQYF. Looking up the rest from reference TRBV9 and TRBJ2-7 gives the full variable domain: DSGVTQTPKHLITATGQRVTLRCSPRSGDLSVYWYQQSLDQGLQFLIQYYNGEERAKGNILERFSAQQFPDLHSELNLSSLELGDSALYFCASSVFGGSYEQYFGPGTRLTVT.

The chain has TRBV10-3 and TRBJ2-1, with TRBD2 matching over 8 bases. CDR1 and CDR2 (germline): ENHRY, SYGVKD. The CDR3 has 16 amino acids. V was pared by 2 bases and J by 2 bases, with 5 bases of the junction left unmatched. The CDR3 nucleotides are TGTGCCATCAGTGAGATGGGACTAGAAGCCTACAATGAGCAGTTCTTC. This gives the protein CAISEMGLEAYNEQFF.

J is TRBJ2-1 and V is TRBV4-1, with TRBD1 matching over 7 bases. V was clipped by 0 bases and J by 1 base; unmatched bases: 15. The CDR3 is made up of 20 amino acids. The germline V gene encodes CDR1 MGHRA and CDR2 YSYEKL. DNA for the CDR3: TGCGCCAGCAGCCAAGATTACGACAGGGTGGAGTTTGGTTCCTACAATGAGCAGTTCTTC. This sequence encodes CASSQDYDRVEFGSYNEQFF.

In its sample, this clone was seen once. The chain recombines TRBV6-5 with TRBJ2-1, with 7 bases that match TRBD2. V shed 3 bases and J 4 bases; nucleotides not matched to a gene: 6. The CDR3 spans 15 residues. CDR1 MNHEY and CDR2 SVGAGI come from the germline V gene. CDR3 DNA: TGTGCCAGCAGTTATTCTGGGGGGGAATACAATGAGCAGTTCTTC. Its protein product is CASSYSGGEYNEQFF.

J is TRBJ2-3 and V is TRBV4-2, with a weak D call TRBD2 (6 bases). The CDR3 runs to 16 residues. V lost 4 bases, J lost 4 bases, and 18 bases lay in between. The germline V gene has CDR1 LGHNA and CDR2 YNFKEQ. CDR3 residues: CASSLFGGKLADTQYF. In DNA form, the CDR3 reads TGTGCCAGCAGCCTATTTGGAGGGAAGTTGGCAGATACGCAGTATTTT.

This sequence joins TRBV10-3 and TRBJ1-4; the D is unclear. The V end lost 8 bases, the J end lost 2 bases, and 6 bases lay between the germline ends. Germline V gives CDR1 ENHRY, CDR2 SYGVKD. The CDR3 has 12 amino acids. This CDR3 reads CAIGSTNEKLFF. For the CDR3, the DNA is TGTGCCATCGGGAGTACTAATGAAAAACTGTTTTTT.

This chain uses TRBV4-1 with TRBJ2-2; no reliable D call. With 1 base removed from V and 5 bases from J, the gap between germline ends came to 14 bases. The CDR3 consists of 16 residues. Germline lookup yields CDR1 MGHRA and CDR2 YSYEKL. As DNA, the CDR3 is TGCGCCAGCAGCCAAGTAGCCTCATTGGGAACCGGGGAGCTGTTTTTT. Protein sequence: CASSQVASLGTGELFF.

The chain joins TRBV28 to TRBJ1-2; tentatively, D is TRBD1 (5 bases). V was clipped by 4 bases and J by 5 bases, with 17 bases between them. The CDR3 sequence is 15 residues long. Germline V lookup: CDR1 MDHEN, CDR2 SYDVKM. CDR3 nucleotides: TGTGCCAGCAGTTCCCCCTGGGACGGAGTTTATGGCTACACCTTC. It encodes CASSSPWDGVYGYTF.

The chain employs TRBV27 and TRBJ2-7, with a possible D match to TRBD2 (5 bases). Germline V gene lookup returns CDR1 MNHEY and CDR2 SMNVEV (reference sequence). V gave up 3 bases and J gave up 0 bases, with 6 bases separating them. This CDR3 contains 13 residues. The CDR3 bases are TGTGCCAGCAGTTTGACTACCTCCTACGAGCAGTACTTC. Amino acid sequence: CASSLTTSYEQYF.

As concerns this clone: Distinct nucleotide sequences in the sample also encode this CDR3. V is TRBV2 and J is TRBJ2-7; D unclear. From germline, CDR1 is SNHLY and CDR2 FYNNEI. The CDR3 is 10 residues long. Trimming pared 8 bases from V and 2 bases from J, leaving 4 bases between. The DNA for the CDR3 is TGTGCCAGCTCGACCTACGAGCAGTACTTC. Translated: CASSTYEQYF.

The V gene is TRBV6-5, the J gene TRBJ1-1, with unresolved D. With 7 bases removed from V and 4 bases from J, the gap between germline ends came to 10 bases. The CDR3 covers 12 residues. The germline V gene has CDR1 MNHEY and CDR2 SVGAGI. The CDR3 protein is CASNPPGTEAFF. The DNA of the CDR3 is TGTGCCAGCAATCCGCCCGGCACTGAAGCTTTCTTT.